These 14 T cell receptor beta chains came from one sample sequenced in a study of blood T cell repertoires in COVID-19. The repertoire was sequenced with immunoSEQ multiplex PCR; TCRdb's copy has only in-frame clones and lacks some. The sample shows approximately 290,000 clones, just under 90% of them seen only once. Sequencing was performed on peripheral blood. The source of these receptors is a woman in her 30s with COVID-19, enrolled during active disease.

This clone has only one observation. The gene calls are TRBV19 and TRBJ2-7, with 11 bases that match TRBD2. The ends lost 3 bases at V and 1 base at J; junction bases unmatched: 2. CDR3 length: 15 residues. Germline CDR1 LNHDA, CDR2 SQIVND (reference sequence). CDR3 residues: CASSIGTSGSYEQYF. The CDR3 DNA is TGTGCCAGTAGTATCGGGACTAGCGGTTCCTACGAGCAGTACTTC.

The chain combines TRBV4-2 with TRBJ1-6, with 8 bases matching TRBD1. The germline V gene encodes CDR1 LGHNA and CDR2 YNFKEQ. The CDR3 totals 18 residues. V lost 0 bases to trimming and J lost 7 bases; unmatched junction nucleotides: 11. CDR3 amino acids: CASSQERLRDRNNSPLHF. CDR3 DNA sequence: TGTGCCAGCAGCCAAGAACGCCTTCGGGACAGGAACAATTCACCCCTCCACTTT.

This sequence joins TRBV7-2 and TRBJ2-5; 7 bases line up with TRBD2. Trimming removed 4 bases from V and 4 bases from J; junction bases left unmatched: 6. The length of the CDR3 is 14 residues. Germline-derived CDR1 and CDR2 are SGHTA and FQGNSA. CDR3 in amino acids: CASSSPTSPETQYF. The CDR3 nucleotides read TGTGCCAGCAGCTCGCCGACTAGCCCAGAGACCCAGTACTTC.

There are a few counts of this clone. The chain links TRBV6-5 to TRBJ1-1, with D unclear. Trimming took 2 bases from V and 9 from J, leaving 13 bases between them. This CDR3 has 13 amino acids. Germline values: CDR1 MNHEY, CDR2 SVGAGI. CDR3: CASSYAGRLKAFF. The CDR3 coding sequence is TGTGCCAGCAGTTACGCGGGCAGGTTGAAAGCTTTCTTT.

J is TRBJ1-4 and V is TRBV2; weak D call: TRBD1 (6 bases). This CDR3 is 11 amino acids long. Trimming took off 5 bases at V and 14 bases at J, with 12 bases between the two ends. Germline V lookup: CDR1 SNHLY, CDR2 FYNNEI. This CDR3 is CASSLSDSLFF. In nucleotides, the CDR3 is TGTGCCAGCAGTCTTTCGGACAGTCTGTTTTTT.

The chain recombines TRBV18 with TRBJ2-5; 11 bases are shared with TRBD1. The germline V gene encodes CDR1 KGHSH and CDR2 LQKENI. Trimming removed 3 bases from V and 5 bases from J; junction bases left unmatched: 2. This CDR3 contains 14 residues. CDR3 nucleotide sequence: TGTGCCAGCTCACCCCGGACAGGGGGCGAGACCCAGTACTTC. Amino acid sequence: CASSPRTGGETQYF.

The CDR3 reads CASNKQKNTGELFF. The CDR3 region has the DNA TGTGCCAGCAACAAACAAAAAAACACCGGGGAGCTGTTTTTT. J is TRBJ2-2 and V is TRBV6-5, with unresolved D. Trimming pared 7 bases from V and 2 bases from J, leaving 11 bases between. The CDR3 spans 14 residues. Germline loops: CDR1 MNHEY, CDR2 SVGAGI.

The chain uses TRBV3-1 (or the pseudogene TRBV3-2) and TRBJ1-1; 7 bases match TRBD1. Unmatched junction bases numbered 5, after V lost 0 bases and J lost 7 bases. The CDR3 sequence is 14 residues long. The germline V gene encodes CDR1 LGHDT and CDR2 YNNKEL (reference sequence). The CDR3 nucleotides are TGTGCCAGCAGCCAAGAAACAGGGGAAAATGAAGCTTTCTTT. Its protein product is CASSQETGENEAFF.

This clone was observed a few times. The chain employs TRBV5-1 and TRBJ1-2, with D possibly matching TRBD1 (5 bases). Trimming took 0 bases from V and 7 from J, leaving 16 bases between them. In germline, CDR1 is SGHRS, CDR2 YFSETQ. CDR3 length: 15 residues. The CDR3 DNA reads as TGCGCCAGCAGCTTGGGGTTCGGGGGTATGAGTGGCTACACCTTC. Protein sequence: CASSLGFGGMSGYTF.

CDR3 sequence reads: CASSLGIGDGTGELFF. The CDR3 DNA reads TGTGCCAGCAGCTTAGGAATAGGGGATGGTACCGGGGAGCTGTTTTTT. The rearrangement uses TRBV7-8 and TRBJ2-2; tentatively, D is TRBD1 (5 bases). V lost 1 base to trimming and J lost 5 bases, with 14 bases between them. The germline V gene has CDR1 SGHVS and CDR2 FQNEAQ. The length of the CDR3 is 16 residues.

The chain has TRBV19 and TRBJ1-5; D is perhaps TRBD1 (5 bases). Per germline, CDR1 LNHDA and CDR2 SQIVND (reference sequence). V was shortened by 9 bases and J by 4 bases, with 13 bases between the two germline ends. The CDR3 runs to 13 residues. CDR3: CASRGVQNQPQHF. The DNA for the CDR3 is TGTGCCAGCCGGGGGGTGCAGAATCAGCCCCAGCATTTT.

This chain joins TRBV14 and TRBJ1-6, with 8 bases lining up with TRBD1. This CDR3 has 15 residues. Per germline, CDR1 SGHDN and CDR2 FVKESK. The J segment lost 10 bases and the V segment lost 3 bases, leaving 8 bases of the junction unmatched. The CDR3 sequence is CASSQAGTGGSPLHF. In nucleotides, the CDR3 is TGTGCCAGCAGCCAGGCCGGGACAGGAGGATCACCCCTCCACTTT.

This rearrangement joins TRBV7-9 to TRBJ1-2; 10 nucleotides match TRBD1. Germline V CDR1 and CDR2: SEHNR, FQNEAQ (reference sequence). V lost 6 bases and J lost 8; bases outside the gene matches: 12. The CDR3 sequence is 15 residues long. The CDR3 here is CASSFPGQGTGGYTF. DNA of the CDR3: TGTGCCAGCAGTTTCCCGGGACAGGGGACGGGGGGCTACACCTTC.

The CDR3 DNA follows: TGTGCCAGCAGCTTGGACGGAATAGCACCAGGAAACACCATATATTTT. This sequence encodes CASSLDGIAPGNTIYF. This sequence joins TRBV5-6 and TRBJ1-3; D gene ambiguous. Trimming stripped 0 bases from V and 4 bases from J, with 14 bases between. This CDR3 has 16 amino acids. Germline V gives CDR1 SGHDT, CDR2 YYEEEE. Supplemented by reference TRBV5-6 and TRBJ1-3, the full variable domain reads DAGVTQSPTHLIKTRGQQVTLRCSPKSGHDTVSWYQQALGQGPQFIFQYYEEEERQRGNFPDRFSGHQFPNYSSELNVNALLLGDSALYLCASSLDGIAPGNTIYFGEGSWLTVV.